This entry lists 13 T cell receptor beta chains sequenced from one sample in a study of early T cells in non-severe SARS-CoV-2 infection. TCRdb recomputed calls from the 5' RACE reads with MiXCR, one row per CDR3 protein. This table has approximately 57,000 distinct CDR3 sequences, roughly an eighth appearing once. Sample: whole blood. The receptor set was obtained from an adult who was a healthcare worker with PCR-confirmed SARS-CoV-2 infection or an uninfected control (not recorded which).

The chain carries TRBV6-1 and TRBJ2-7, with unresolved D. Germline V gene sequence: CDR1 MNHNS, CDR2 SASEGT. With 5 bases removed from V and 4 bases from J, the gap between germline ends came to 6 bases. This CDR3 is 11 amino acids long. The CDR3 DNA is TGTGCCAGCAGTCAGACTTACGAGCAGTACTTC. It is translated as CASSQTYEQYF.

The CDR3 sequence: CASSINDRLNTGELFF. In nucleotides, the CDR3 is TGTGCCAGTAGTATCAACGACAGGCTAAACACCGGGGAGCTGTTTTTT. V is TRBV19 and J is TRBJ2-2; a possible D gene is TRBD1 (6 bases). Trimming cost V 3 bases and J 2 bases, with 13 bases left between them. The CDR3 loop spans 16 amino acids. The germline V gene encodes CDR1 LNHDA and CDR2 SQIVND (reference sequence). The variable domain in full, completed from reference TRBV19 and TRBJ2-2, reads DGGITQSPKYLFRKEGQNVTLSCEQNLNHDAMYWYRQDPGQGLRLIYYSQIVNDFQKGDIAEGYSVSREKKESFPLTVTSAQKNPTAFYLCASSINDRLNTGELFFGEGSRLTVL.

The chain recombines TRBV5-1 with TRBJ1-1, with a weak D call TRBD1 (5 bases). Germline CDR1 and CDR2: SGHRS and YFSETQ. This CDR3 contains 14 residues. The ends were cut back, 4 bases at V and 0 bases at J, with 10 bases in the middle. This CDR3 is CASSVGGLNTEAFF. As DNA, the CDR3 is TGCGCCAGCAGCGTGGGGGGTTTGAACACTGAAGCTTTCTTT. Supplemented by reference TRBV5-1 and TRBJ1-1, the full variable domain reads KAGVTQTPRYLIKTRGQQVTLSCSPISGHRSVSWYQQTPGQGLQFLFEYFSETQRNKGNFPGRFSGRQFSNSRSEMNVSTLELGDSALYLCASSVGGLNTEAFFGQGTRLTVV.

J is TRBJ2-3 and V is TRBV7-8; D is undetermined. CDR3 length: 16 amino acids. V shed 5 bases and J shed 3 bases, with 18 bases lying between them. Germline CDR1 is SGHVS and CDR2 is FQNEAQ. The CDR3 here is CASSPRSWPTTDTQYF. In DNA form, the CDR3 reads TGTGCCAGCAGCCCGAGATCCTGGCCCACGACAGATACGCAGTATTTT.

The genes are TRBV11-2 and TRBJ1-2; D not certain. Looked up from germline, CDR1 is SGHAT and CDR2 is FQNNGV. This CDR3 comprises 15 residues. Between the trimmed V and J ends, which lost 4 bases and 0 bases, there was a span of 12 bases. The CDR3 reads CASSSTDLPNYGYTF. DNA of the CDR3: TGTGCCAGCAGCTCCACAGATCTACCTAACTATGGCTACACCTTC.

The chain has TRBV30 and TRBJ1-5; D is perhaps TRBD1 (5 bases). CDR1 is GTSNPN and CDR2 is SVGIG in the germline V gene (reference sequence). The CDR3 extends over 15 amino acids. V was trimmed by 2 bases and J by 5 bases, leaving 16 bases between them. The CDR3 nucleotides are TGTGCCTGGAGTAGACCCGGGGGGAATTATCAGCCCCAGCATTTT. Translating gives CAWSRPGGNYQPQHF.

The V and J genes are TRBV5-4 and TRBJ2-1; 8 nucleotides line up with TRBD2. Germline V gives CDR1 SGHNT, CDR2 YYREEE (reference sequence). Trimming took 6 bases from V and 6 from J; bases not matched to a gene: 14. The CDR3 consists of 16 residues. The CDR3 spells CASTRTSGGRGNEQFF. Here the CDR3 DNA reads TGTGCCAGCACCCGGACCAGCGGGGGTCGAGGCAATGAGCAGTTCTTC.

This clonotype has a handful of counts. The rearrangement links TRBV6-2 or TRBV6-3 to TRBJ2-1; tentatively, D is TRBD2 (5 bases). Germline CDR1 is MNHEY and CDR2 is SVGEGT. This CDR3 is 15 amino acids long. V lost 6 bases and J lost 0, with 12 bases in between. CDR3 DNA sequence: TGTGCCAGCAGCGCCGGGATAAGCTCCTACAATGAGCAGTTCTTC. Translation: CASSAGISSYNEQFF.

This clonotype showed up just a few times. This chain links TRBV16 with TRBJ2-1; 7 bases agree with TRBD1. The CDR3 consists of 15 residues. J gave up 5 bases and V 1 base, and 5 bases lay outside the gene matches. The V gene's germline CDR1 is KGHSY and CDR2 FQNENV. The CDR3 is CASSQWAGGNNEQFF. In nucleotides, the CDR3 is TGTGCCAGCAGCCAATGGGCAGGGGGAAACAATGAGCAGTTCTTC. The variable domain in full, with the rest retrieved from reference TRBV16 and TRBJ2-1, is GEEVAQTPKHLVRGEGQKAKLYCAPIKGHSYVFWYQQVLKNEFKFLISFQNENVFDETGMPKERFSAKCLPNSPCSLEIQATKLEDSAVYFCASSQWAGGNNEQFFGPGTRLTVL.

This clonotype was detected ten times or more. The chain has TRBV20-1 and TRBJ2-3; 7 bases fit TRBD2. Germline trimming cut 3 bases from V and 5 bases from J; bases unmatched to any gene: 17. CDR3 length equals 17 residues. Germline CDR1 and CDR2: DFQATT and SNEGSKA (reference sequence). The CDR3 spells CSASRAGDHAGKDTQYF. The CDR3 DNA reads TGCAGTGCTAGTAGGGCGGGGGATCACGCCGGGAAAGATACGCAGTATTTT.

At least ten counts were recorded for this clonotype. V usage is TRBV18 and J usage is TRBJ1-5; D ambiguous. There are 14 residues in the CDR3. V was cut by 5 bases and J by 0 bases, with 8 bases left in between. Germline V gene data show CDR1 as KGHSH and CDR2 as LQKENI. For the CDR3, the DNA is TGTGCCAGCTCATTGGCAGATAGCAATCAGCCCCAGCATTTT. Protein product: CASSLADSNQPQHF.

This clonotype was picked up a small number of times. This chain uses TRBV5-6 with TRBJ2-2; D call uncertain. This CDR3 comprises 15 residues. V was cut by 1 base and J by 0 bases, with 7 bases left in between. Germline loops: CDR1 SGHDT, CDR2 YYEEEE. CDR3 residues: CASSLWLPNTGELFF. The CDR3, as DNA: TGTGCCAGCAGCTTGTGGCTACCGAACACCGGGGAGCTGTTTTTT.

This clonotype occurred many times. The chain links TRBV6-6 to TRBJ1-1, with D unclear. The CDR3 has 13 residues. V was cut by 6 bases and J by 0 bases, with 8 bases left in between. The germline V gene has CDR1 MNHNY and CDR2 SVGAGI (reference sequence). The CDR3 DNA reads as TGTGCCAGCAGGGATCCCATGAACACTGAAGCTTTCTTT. The encoded protein is CASRDPMNTEAFF.